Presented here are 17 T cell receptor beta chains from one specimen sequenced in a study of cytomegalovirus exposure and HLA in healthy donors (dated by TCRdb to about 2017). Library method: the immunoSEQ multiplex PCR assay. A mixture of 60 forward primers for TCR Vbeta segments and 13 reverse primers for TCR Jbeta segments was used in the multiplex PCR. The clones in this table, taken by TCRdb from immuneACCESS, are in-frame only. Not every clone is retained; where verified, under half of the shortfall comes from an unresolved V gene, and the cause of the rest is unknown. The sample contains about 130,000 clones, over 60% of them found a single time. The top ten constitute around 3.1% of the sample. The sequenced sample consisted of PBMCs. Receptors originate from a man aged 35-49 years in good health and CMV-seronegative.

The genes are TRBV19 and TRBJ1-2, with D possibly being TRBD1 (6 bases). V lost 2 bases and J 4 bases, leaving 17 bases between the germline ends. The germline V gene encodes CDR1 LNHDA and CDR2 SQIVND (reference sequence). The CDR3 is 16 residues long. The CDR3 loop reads CASSITGLPGIYGYTF. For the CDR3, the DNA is TGTGCCAGTAGTATAACAGGGCTGCCCGGTATCTATGGCTACACCTTC.

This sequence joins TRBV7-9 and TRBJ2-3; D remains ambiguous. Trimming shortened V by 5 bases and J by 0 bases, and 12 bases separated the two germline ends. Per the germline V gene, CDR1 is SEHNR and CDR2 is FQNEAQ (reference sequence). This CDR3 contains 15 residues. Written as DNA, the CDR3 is TGTGCCAGCAGCCCCTTGGGCAGGAGCACAGATACGCAGTATTTT. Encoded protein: CASSPLGRSTDTQYF.

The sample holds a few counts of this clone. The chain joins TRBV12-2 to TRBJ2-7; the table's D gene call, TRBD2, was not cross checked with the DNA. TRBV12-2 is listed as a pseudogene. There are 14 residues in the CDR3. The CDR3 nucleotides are TGTGCAAGTCGCCCTCGGGGAGAGCACTACGAGCAGTACTTC. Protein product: CASRPRGEHYEQYF.

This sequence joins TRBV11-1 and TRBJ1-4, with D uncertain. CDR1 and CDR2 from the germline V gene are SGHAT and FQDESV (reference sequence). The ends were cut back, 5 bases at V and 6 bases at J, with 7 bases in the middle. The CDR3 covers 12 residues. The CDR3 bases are TGTGCCAGCAGCCCCCCGGATGAAAAACTGTTTTTT. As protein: CASSPPDEKLFF. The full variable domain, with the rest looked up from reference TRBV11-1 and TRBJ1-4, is EAEVAQSPRYKITEKSQAVAFWCDPISGHATLYWYRQILGQGPELLVQFQDESVVDDSQLPKDRFSAERLKGVDSTLKIQPAELGDSAMYLCASSPPDEKLFFGSGTQLSVL.

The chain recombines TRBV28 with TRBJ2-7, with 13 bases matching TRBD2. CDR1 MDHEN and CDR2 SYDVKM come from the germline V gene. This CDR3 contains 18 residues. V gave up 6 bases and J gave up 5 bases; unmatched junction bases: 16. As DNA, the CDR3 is TGTGCCAGCAGCTGGACTAGCGGGAGATCCGTGGTTCGCCACGAGCAGTACTTC. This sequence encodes CASSWTSGRSVVRHEQYF.

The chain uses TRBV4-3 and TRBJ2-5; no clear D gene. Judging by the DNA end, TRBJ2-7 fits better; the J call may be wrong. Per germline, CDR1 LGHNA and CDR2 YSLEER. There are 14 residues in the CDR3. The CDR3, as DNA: TGCGCCAGCAGCCAAGACAGTGACTCCTACGAGCAGTACTTC. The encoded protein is CASSQDSDSYEQYF.

The CDR3 coding sequence is TGTGCCAGCAGCTCAGGACCCGGCGGGACTGGGGAGCTGTTTTTT. It yields the protein CASSSGPGGTGELFF. V usage is TRBV7-6 and J usage is TRBJ2-2, with D possibly TRBD2 on 6 matching bases. Trimming removed 4 bases from V and 8 bases from J, with 17 bases in between. The CDR3 length is 15 residues. The germline gives CDR1 SGHVS, CDR2 FNYEAQ.

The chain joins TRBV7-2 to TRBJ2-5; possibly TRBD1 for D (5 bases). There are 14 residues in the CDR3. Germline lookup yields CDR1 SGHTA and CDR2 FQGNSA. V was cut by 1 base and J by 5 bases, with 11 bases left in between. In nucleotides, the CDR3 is TGTGCCAGCAGCTTAGGTGGGGCATGGGAGACCCAGTACTTC. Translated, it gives CASSLGGAWETQYF. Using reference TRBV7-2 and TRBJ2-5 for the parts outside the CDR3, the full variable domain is GAGVSQSPSNKVTEKGKDVELRCDPISGHTALYWYRQSLGQGLEFLIYFQGNSAPDKSGLPSDRFSAERTGGSVSTLTIQRTQQEDSAVYLCASSLGGAWETQYFGPGTRLLVL.

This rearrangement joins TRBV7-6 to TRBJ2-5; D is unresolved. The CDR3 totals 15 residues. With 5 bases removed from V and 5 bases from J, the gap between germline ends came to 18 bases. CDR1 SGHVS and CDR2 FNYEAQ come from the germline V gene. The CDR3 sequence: CASSPNPLMWETQYF. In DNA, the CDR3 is TGTGCCAGCAGCCCTAATCCCCTGATGTGGGAGACCCAGTACTTC.

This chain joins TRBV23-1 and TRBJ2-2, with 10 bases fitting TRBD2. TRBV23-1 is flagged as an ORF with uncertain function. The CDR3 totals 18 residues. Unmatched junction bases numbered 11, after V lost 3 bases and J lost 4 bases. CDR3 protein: CASSHKASGSKSTGELFF. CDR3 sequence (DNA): TGCGCCAGCAGTCATAAGGCTAGCGGGAGTAAGAGCACCGGGGAGCTGTTTTTT.

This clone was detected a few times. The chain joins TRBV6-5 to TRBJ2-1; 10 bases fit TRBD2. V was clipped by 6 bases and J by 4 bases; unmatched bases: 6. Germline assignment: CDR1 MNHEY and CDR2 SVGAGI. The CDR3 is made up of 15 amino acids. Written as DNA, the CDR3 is TGTGCCAGCAGGGGGGCTAGCGGGGGTTACAATGAGCAGTTCTTC. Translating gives CASRGASGGYNEQFF.

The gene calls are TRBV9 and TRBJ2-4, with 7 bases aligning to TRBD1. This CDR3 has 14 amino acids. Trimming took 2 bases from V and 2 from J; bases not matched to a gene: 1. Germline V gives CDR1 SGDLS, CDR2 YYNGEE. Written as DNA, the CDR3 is TGTGCCAGCAGCGTGGGACAGACCAAAAACATTCAGTACTTC. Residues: CASSVGQTKNIQYF.

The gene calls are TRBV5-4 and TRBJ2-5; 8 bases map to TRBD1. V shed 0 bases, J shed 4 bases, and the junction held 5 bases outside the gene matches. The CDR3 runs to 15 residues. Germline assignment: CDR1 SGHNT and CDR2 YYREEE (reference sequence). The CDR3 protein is CASSLEFQGAETQYF. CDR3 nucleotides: TGTGCCAGCAGCTTGGAGTTCCAGGGGGCAGAGACCCAGTACTTC.

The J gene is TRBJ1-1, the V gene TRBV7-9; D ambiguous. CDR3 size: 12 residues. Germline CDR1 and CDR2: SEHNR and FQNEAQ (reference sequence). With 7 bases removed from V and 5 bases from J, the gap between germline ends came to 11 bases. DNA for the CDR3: TGTGCCAGCACCTCGGGGAAGACTGAAGCTTTCTTT. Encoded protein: CASTSGKTEAFF.

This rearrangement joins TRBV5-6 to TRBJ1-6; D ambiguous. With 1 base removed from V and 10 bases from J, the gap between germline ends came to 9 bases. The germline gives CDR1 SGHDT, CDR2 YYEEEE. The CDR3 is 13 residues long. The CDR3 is CASSLPGESPLHF. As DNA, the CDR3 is TGTGCCAGCAGCTTGCCCGGAGAATCACCCCTCCACTTT.

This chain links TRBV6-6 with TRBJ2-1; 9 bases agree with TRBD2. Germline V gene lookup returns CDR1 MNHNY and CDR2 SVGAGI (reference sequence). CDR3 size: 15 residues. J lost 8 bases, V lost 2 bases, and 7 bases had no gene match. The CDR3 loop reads CASSYRLAGDYEQFF. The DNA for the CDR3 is TGTGCCAGCAGTTACCGGTTAGCGGGGGACTATGAGCAGTTCTTC.

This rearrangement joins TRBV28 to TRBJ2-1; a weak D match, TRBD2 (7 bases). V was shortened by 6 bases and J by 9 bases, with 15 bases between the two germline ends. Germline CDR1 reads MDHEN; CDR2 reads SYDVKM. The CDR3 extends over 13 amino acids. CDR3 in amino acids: CASRYGGGGEQFF. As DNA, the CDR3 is TGTGCCAGCAGATATGGGGGGGGCGGTGAGCAGTTCTTC. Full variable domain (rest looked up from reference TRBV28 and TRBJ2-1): DVKVTQSSRYLVKRTGEKVFLECVQDMDHENMFWYRQDPGLGLRLIYFSYDVKMKEKGDIPEGYSVSREKKERFSLILESASTNQTSMYLCASRYGGGGEQFFGPGTRLTVL.